The entry below describes one T cell receptor beta chain. This clone was recorded only once. The target of this receptor is not known. Nothing much larger sits one base from this clone, and base qualities are not available. This record comes from a study of T cell changes during pregnancy in multiple sclerosis (dated by TCRdb to about 2019). Notes on the research overall: In women with multiple sclerosis, the researchers looked at how the T cell repertoire shifted as pregnancy progressed.

Receptors were amplified or captured by the immunoSEQ multiplex PCR assay. TCRdb holds this immuneACCESS table with in-frame rearrangements only. Some clones are missing; in checked studies, unresolved V genes explain under half, and the rest has no known cause. The table for this sample lists over 80,000 clones; 90% of them were counted only once. The top ten clones comprise approximately 0.8% of the sample. The germline V gene gives CDR1 as SGHDN and CDR2 as FVKESK. From the cysteine through the phenylalanine, the CDR3 covers 16 amino acids. Solely the CDR3 DNA is kept, with 48 bases framed from the first base. Relative to germline, V is 4 bases shorter and J is 2 bases shorter, with 18 bases between their ends.

The material was peripheral blood, obtained in the second trimester of pregnancy. The chain links TRBV14 with TRBJ2-7, and possibly TRBD2, on 7 matching bases. The TCR originated in a female donor in good health, enrolled as a control in a pregnancy study. The CDR3 corresponds to CASSPWGAGHAYEQYF. The nucleotide sequence is TGTGCCAGCAGCCCATGGGGAGCGGGACACGCCTACGAGCAGTACTTC.